The clone carrying this T cell receptor beta chain is labeled medium-sized. This sample was included in a study of early T cells in non-severe SARS-CoV-2 infection. Germline-derived CDR1 and CDR2 are SQVTM and ANQGSEA. The CDR3 contains 14 residues. V lost 6 bases and J 0 bases, leaving 15 bases between the germline ends. TCRdb called the 5' RACE reads again in MiXCR, with one record for every CDR3 protein. Of roughly 25,000 distinct CDR3 sequences in the sample, 5.1% were seen once. This TCR derives from an adult who was a healthcare worker with PCR-confirmed SARS-CoV-2 infection or an uninfected control (not recorded which). Sequenced sample: whole blood. This sequence joins TRBV29-1 and TRBJ2-7; D is unclear. The DNA of the CDR3 is TGCAGCGTCTCTTTGTTAGGATACTCCTACGAGCAGTACTTC. It yields the protein CSVSLLGYSYEQYF.